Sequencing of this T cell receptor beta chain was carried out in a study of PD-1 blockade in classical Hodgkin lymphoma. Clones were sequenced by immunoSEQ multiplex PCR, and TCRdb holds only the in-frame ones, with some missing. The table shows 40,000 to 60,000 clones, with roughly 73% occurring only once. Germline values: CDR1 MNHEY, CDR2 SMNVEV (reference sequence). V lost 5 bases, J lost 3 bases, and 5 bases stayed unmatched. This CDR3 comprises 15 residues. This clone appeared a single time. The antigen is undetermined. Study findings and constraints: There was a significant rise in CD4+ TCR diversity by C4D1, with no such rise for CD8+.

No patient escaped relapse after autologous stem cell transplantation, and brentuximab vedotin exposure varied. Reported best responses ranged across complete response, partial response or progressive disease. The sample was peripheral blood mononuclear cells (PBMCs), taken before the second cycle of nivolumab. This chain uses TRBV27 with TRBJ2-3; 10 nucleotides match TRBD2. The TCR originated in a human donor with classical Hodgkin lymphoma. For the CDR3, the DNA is TGTGCCAGCAGTCCCGGACTAGCGGCTACAGATACGCAGTATTTT. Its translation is CASSPGLAATDTQYF.